The 4 T cell receptor beta chains below were found in one sample sequenced in a study of control samples from healthy donors and cancer patients. Only in-frame clones appear in the TCRdb table, and some are missing; sequencing was by immunoSEQ multiplex PCR. The sample contains about 150,000 clones, approximately 93% of which appear only once. Sequenced material: blood. Receptors were obtained from a man aged 40-49 years in good health.

The gene calls are TRBV6-5 and TRBJ1-3; D is ambiguous. Germline lookup yields CDR1 MNHEY and CDR2 SVGAGI. Trimming removed 7 bases at V and 3 bases at J, with 16 bases between. CDR3 size: 15 residues. The CDR3 DNA reads TGTGCCAGCAAAAAGACCGCCGTCGGTGGAAACACCATATATTTT. Translation gives CASKKTAVGGNTIYF.

The rearrangement links TRBV11-2 to TRBJ2-1, with TRBD2 matching 10 bases. The trim removed 5 bases at V and 3 bases at J, leaving 7 bases unmatched. Germline assignment: CDR1 SGHAT and CDR2 FQNNGV. The CDR3 runs 16 residues. The CDR3 is CASSHPASGSYNEQFF. The CDR3, as DNA: TGTGCCAGCAGCCACCCGGCTAGCGGGAGCTACAATGAGCAGTTCTTC.

The chain is built from TRBV7-8 and TRBJ2-7, with D uncertain. This CDR3 has 13 residues. Trimming shortened V by 3 bases and J by 3 bases, and 9 bases separated the two germline ends. Germline CDR1 is SGHVS and CDR2 is FQNEAQ. The CDR3 sequence: CASSLGMDYEQYF. CDR3 in DNA: TGTGCCAGCAGCTTGGGTATGGACTACGAGCAGTACTTC.

The CDR3, as DNA: TGTGCCAGCAGTTACGGTAGCGGGGGAGATACGCAGTATTTT. It translates to CASSYGSGGDTQYF. The rearrangement joins TRBV6-2 or TRBV6-3 to TRBJ2-3; TRBD2 matches 9 bases. Germline CDR1 is MNHEY and CDR2 is SVGEGT. V lost 2 bases and J lost 5; bases outside the gene matches: 2. This CDR3 region has 14 residues.